The 26 T cell receptor beta chains in this list originate from one sample, sequenced in a study of cytomegalovirus exposure and HLA in healthy donors. It was with 60 Vbeta and 13 Jbeta primers that the PCR ran. The protocol was immunoSEQ multiplex PCR, while the TCRdb copy is restricted to in-frame clones and leaves out a portion. Of around 120,000 clones listed, around 74% were seen once; the top ten hold approximately 28%. The sequenced sample was PBMCs. Receptor source: a man aged 55 to 70 in good health and CMV-seropositive.

The chain joins TRBV28 to TRBJ2-6; 8 nucleotides line up with TRBD2. V lost 6 bases to trimming and J lost 2 bases; unmatched junction nucleotides: 6. The CDR3 is made up of 16 amino acids. The germline gives CDR1 MDHEN, CDR2 SYDVKM. CDR3 nucleotides: TGTGCCAGCAGATTCGGGAGGGTAGCTGGGGCCAACGTCCTGACTTTC. It codes for CASRFGRVAGANVLTF.

The chain joins TRBV7-9 to TRBJ2-2; maybe TRBD2 (6 bases). CDR1 and CDR2 from the germline V gene are SEHNR and FQNEAQ (reference sequence). Trimming stripped 8 bases from V and 2 bases from J, with 18 bases between. The CDR3 sequence is 16 residues long. CDR3 residues: CASQGGGSRNTGELFF. CDR3 DNA sequence: TGTGCCAGCCAGGGAGGTGGGTCAAGAAACACCGGGGAGCTGTTTTTT.

The chain carries TRBV5-6 and TRBJ2-2, with D possibly matching TRBD1 (5 bases). Looked up from germline, CDR1 is SGHDT and CDR2 is YYEEEE. The CDR3 length is 16 residues. The V end was cut by 4 bases, the J end by 0 bases, with 13 bases between. The CDR3 region is CASSPWGRTNTGELFF. CDR3 sequence (DNA): TGTGCCAGCAGCCCTTGGGGCAGAACGAACACCGGGGAGCTGTTTTTT.

The J gene is TRBJ1-4, the V gene TRBV29-1; 8 bases agree with TRBD1. CDR3 length: 15 residues. Germline-derived CDR1 and CDR2 are SQVTM and ANQGSEA. Trimming cost V 4 bases and J 0 bases; bases outside gene matches: 4. The CDR3 DNA is TGCAGCGTTGCGTGGACAGGGTCAACTAATGAAAAACTGTTTTTT. Translating it yields CSVAWTGSTNEKLFF.

The genes are TRBV28 and TRBJ1-2; possibly TRBD1 for D (5 bases). The CDR3 loop spans 14 amino acids. Trimming pared 2 bases from V and 6 bases from J, leaving 13 bases between. Germline values: CDR1 MDHEN, CDR2 SYDVKM. The CDR3 nucleotides are TGTGCCAGCAGTTTAGTAGGGGCACGGGATGGCTACACCTTC. It encodes CASSLVGARDGYTF.

This clone was seen a few times. V gene TRBV5-1 combines with J gene TRBJ2-1; 12 nucleotides align to TRBD1. The CDR3 extends over 15 amino acids. Trimming removed 4 bases from V and 6 bases from J; junction bases left unmatched: 5. CDR1 is SGHRS and CDR2 is YFSETQ in the germline V gene. CDR3 DNA sequence: TGCGCCAGCAGCGGGTCGGGACAGGGGGCCAATGAGCAGTTCTTC. It encodes CASSGSGQGANEQFF.

The chain combines TRBV12-2 with TRBJ1-4; the table gives TRBD1 as D, unverified against the DNA. TRBV12-2 is a pseudogene. The CDR3 contains 15 residues. The CDR3 DNA is TGTGCAAGTCGCTTAGCGGGACAGGGAGAAGAAAAACTGTTTTTT. Its protein is CASRLAGQGEEKLFF.

The chain employs TRBV11-1 and TRBJ1-6, with TRBD1 matching 7 bases. V lost 5 bases and J lost 5; bases outside the gene matches: 9. Looked up from germline, CDR1 is SGHAT and CDR2 is FQDESV (reference sequence). There are 16 residues in the CDR3. In DNA, the CDR3 is TGTGCCAGCAGCGGAACCGGGACAGCGAATAATTCACCCCTCCACTTT. Translated: CASSGTGTANNSPLHF.

J is TRBJ1-1 and V is TRBV29-1; possibly TRBD1 for D (6 bases). V was pared by 5 bases and J by 5 bases, with 18 bases between. Germline CDR1 and CDR2: SQVTM and ANQGSEA. This CDR3 has 14 residues. CDR3 nucleotides: TGCAGCGTTTTAATCCGGTCGACAGGTACTGAAGCTTTCTTT. It specifies CSVLIRSTGTEAFF.

The chain joins TRBV27 to TRBJ2-1; the D is unclear. The germline gives CDR1 MNHEY, CDR2 SMNVEV (reference sequence). The CDR3 is 15 amino acids. The germline V and J ends were trimmed by 5 bases and 0 bases, with 11 bases remaining between them. The CDR3 loop reads CASSEILSSYNEQFF. The CDR3 nucleotides read TGTGCCAGCAGTGAAATTCTGAGCTCCTACAATGAGCAGTTCTTC.

The V call is TRBV4-2, the J call TRBJ1-2; D uncertain. Trimming removed 0 bases from V and 1 base from J, with 3 bases in between. Germline assignment: CDR1 LGHNA and CDR2 YNFKEQ. The CDR3 runs to 13 residues. For the CDR3, the DNA is TGTGCCAGCAGCCAAGACAGTAACTATGGCTACACCTTC. It is translated as CASSQDSNYGYTF.

The V and J genes are TRBV30 and TRBJ1-1; 7 positions agree with TRBD1. The junction had 7 bases not matched to a gene; V was cut back by 3 bases and J by 0 bases. Germline loops: CDR1 GTSNPN, CDR2 SVGIG (reference sequence). The CDR3 runs to 15 residues. CDR3 sequence: CAWRENRGMNTEAFF. The CDR3 DNA sequence: TGTGCCTGGAGGGAAAACAGGGGCATGAACACTGAAGCTTTCTTT.

The gene calls are TRBV5-4 and TRBJ2-7, with 13 bases lining up with TRBD2. Trimming at V came to 3 bases and at J to 0 bases, leaving 3 bases not matched to a gene. The CDR3 covers 16 residues. CDR1 is SGHNT and CDR2 is YYREEE in the germline V gene (reference sequence). For the CDR3, the DNA is TGTGCCAGCAGCTCTGGGACTAGCGGGACCTCCTACGAGCAGTACTTC. Its translation: CASSSGTSGTSYEQYF.

CDR3 DNA sequence: TGTGCCATCACGGGGACAGGGAGTATGGATACGCAGTATTTT. It is translated as CAITGTGSMDTQYF. This chain uses TRBV10-3 with TRBJ2-3; 9 bases align to TRBD1. After removal of 7 bases from V and 6 bases from J, the junction contained 8 bases not matched to a gene. This CDR3 has 14 amino acids. CDR1 is ENHRY, CDR2 SYGVKD, per germline.

This clone turned up a few times. The V gene is TRBV4-1, the J gene TRBJ2-4, with 7 bases aligning to TRBD2. There are 16 residues in the CDR3. In germline, CDR1 is MGHRA, CDR2 YSYEKL. The ends lost 3 bases at V and 6 bases at J; junction bases unmatched: 11. CDR3 nucleotides: TGCGCCAGCAGCCAGCCGGTGGGGGGGAGAGGAAACATTCAGTACTTC. Translating gives CASSQPVGGRGNIQYF.

The chain has TRBV28 and TRBJ1-1, with D maybe TRBD1 (5 bases). The germline V gene encodes CDR1 MDHEN and CDR2 SYDVKM. V lost 6 bases and J lost 5, with 22 bases in between. The CDR3 totals 16 residues. The CDR3 nucleotides are TGTGCCAGCAGATCCGGTACGAGGGGCGCGGGGACTGAAGCTTTCTTT. It is translated as CASRSGTRGAGTEAFF.

This clone was counted between two and nine times. The chain links TRBV5-1 to TRBJ2-1, with 10 bases that match TRBD2. The J segment lost 0 bases and the V segment lost 0 bases, leaving 12 bases of the junction unmatched. Germline V lookup: CDR1 SGHRS, CDR2 YFSETQ. The CDR3 length is 20 residues. This CDR3 reads CASSLASIAGGLGSYNEQFF. CDR3 nucleotide sequence: TGCGCCAGCAGCTTGGCCTCGATAGCGGGGGGCCTCGGCTCCTACAATGAGCAGTTCTTC.

This clone was seen a few times. The chain recombines TRBV7-9 with TRBJ1-1; 8 positions match TRBD1. The V and J ends lost 3 bases and 4 bases, in that order; junction bases with no gene match: 1. Per the germline V gene, CDR1 is SEHNR and CDR2 is FQNEAQ (reference sequence). The CDR3 covers 13 residues. In nucleotides, the CDR3 is TGTGCCAGCAGCTTCGGGACAGGCACTGAAGCTTTCTTT. It codes for CASSFGTGTEAFF.

The chain recombines TRBV5-1 with TRBJ2-5, with D maybe TRBD2 (6 bases). This CDR3 is built from 15 residues. V was clipped by 4 bases and J by 11 bases, with 24 bases between them. Germline V CDR1 and CDR2: SGHRS, YFSETQ. The CDR3 is CASSQDYVREMEQYF. In DNA, the CDR3 is TGCGCCAGCAGCCAAGACTATGTCCGGGAGATGGAGCAGTACTTC.

This sequence joins TRBV6-6 and TRBJ2-1; TRBD1 agrees at 10 bases. The J segment lost 7 bases and the V segment lost 8 bases, leaving 2 bases of the junction unmatched. The CDR3 has 12 amino acids. Germline V gene data show CDR1 as MNHNY and CDR2 as SVGAGI (reference sequence). The CDR3 loop reads CASVDRGNEQFF. The CDR3 nucleotides read TGTGCCAGCGTGGACAGGGGGAATGAGCAGTTCTTC.

The chain uses TRBV19 and TRBJ1-1; tentative D call: TRBD1 (5 bases). Trimming stripped 0 bases from V and 5 bases from J, with 16 bases between. In germline, CDR1 is LNHDA, CDR2 SQIVND (reference sequence). CDR3 length equals 16 residues. The CDR3 DNA reads TGTGCCAGTAGTATAGATCCGTGGAGGGGACCGACTGAAGCTTTCTTT. Residues: CASSIDPWRGPTEAFF.

The CDR3 protein is CASSRALAGETQYF. CDR3 in DNA: TGCGCCAGCAGCAGGGCGCTAGCGGGGGAGACCCAGTACTTC. The chain uses TRBV5-1 and TRBJ2-5; 9 bases line up with TRBD2. The CDR3 has 14 amino acids. The ends lost 4 bases at V and 5 bases at J; junction bases unmatched: 6. Germline V gene lookup returns CDR1 SGHRS and CDR2 YFSETQ.

The CDR3 spells CASSPSRTFSGTEAFF. For the CDR3, the DNA is TGTGCCAGCTCACCAAGCCGGACATTCTCGGGCACTGAAGCTTTCTTT. The chain uses TRBV18 and TRBJ1-1, with D perhaps TRBD1 (5 bases). Germline V gene lookup returns CDR1 KGHSH and CDR2 LQKENI. The CDR3 loop spans 16 amino acids. V lost 2 bases, J lost 4 bases, and 17 bases lay in between.

Turning to this clone: At one end the junction does not follow the germline gene, possibly because of a read error. The chain combines TRBV30 with TRBJ1-2; D remains unclear. Germline assignment: CDR1 GTSNPN and CDR2 SVGIG (reference sequence). The CDR3 totals 10 residues. CDR3 sequence: CAWSVERRSF. For the CDR3, the DNA is TGTGCCTGGAGTGTGGAACGGCGGTCGTTC. The variable domain in full, completed from reference TRBV30 and TRBJ1-2, reads SQTIHQWPATLVQPVGSPLSLECTVEGTSNPNLYWYRQAAGRGLQLLFYSVGIGQISSEVPQNLSASRPQDRQFILSSKKLLLSDSGFYLCAWSVERRSFGSGTRLTVV.

V usage is TRBV2 and J usage is TRBJ1-4, with D unclear. The germline V and J ends were trimmed by 7 bases and 4 bases, with 19 bases remaining between them. In germline, CDR1 is SNHLY, CDR2 FYNNEI. The length of the CDR3 is 16 residues. CDR3 amino acids: CASTLFLGRNNEKLFF. For the CDR3, the DNA is TGTGCCAGCACCCTCTTTCTGGGGAGAAATAATGAAAAACTGTTTTTT.

The chain employs TRBV2 and TRBJ1-2, with a tentative D call TRBD1 (6 bases). Germline V lookup: CDR1 SNHLY, CDR2 FYNNEI. CDR3 length: 15 residues. Trimming shortened V by 7 bases and J by 4 bases, and 19 bases separated the two germline ends. In DNA, the CDR3 is TGTGCCAGCAATCCAAGGGGCAGGGGTACCTATGGCTACACCTTC. The encoded protein is CASNPRGRGTYGYTF.